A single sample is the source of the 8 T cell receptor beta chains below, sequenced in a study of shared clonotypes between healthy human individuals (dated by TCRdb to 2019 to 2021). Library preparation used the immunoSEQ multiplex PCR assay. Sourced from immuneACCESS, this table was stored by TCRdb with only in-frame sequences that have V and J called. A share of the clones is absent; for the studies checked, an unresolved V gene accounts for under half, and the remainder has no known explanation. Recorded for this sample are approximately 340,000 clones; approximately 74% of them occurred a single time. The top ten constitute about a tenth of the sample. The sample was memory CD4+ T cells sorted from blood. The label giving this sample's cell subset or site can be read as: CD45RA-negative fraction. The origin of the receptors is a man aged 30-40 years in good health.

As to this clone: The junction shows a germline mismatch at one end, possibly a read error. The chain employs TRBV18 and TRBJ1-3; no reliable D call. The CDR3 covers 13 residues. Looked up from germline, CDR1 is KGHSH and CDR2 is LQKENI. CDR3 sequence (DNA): TGTGCCAGCGCACCATACCTGGAAAACACCATATATTTT. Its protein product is CASAPYLENTIYF. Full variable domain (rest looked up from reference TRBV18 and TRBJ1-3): NAGVMQNPRHLVRRRGQEARLRCSPMKGHSHVYWYRQLPEEGLKFMVYLQKENIIDESGMPKERFSAEFPKEGPSILRIQQVVRGDSAAYFCASAPYLENTIYFGEGSWLTVV.

CDR3 sequence: CASSSEFSNQPQHF. The DNA of the CDR3 is TGTGCCAGCAGTTCAGAGTTCTCTAATCAGCCCCAGCATTTT. The chain is built from TRBV6-5 and TRBJ1-5, with D hard to call. V lost 4 bases to trimming and J lost 4 bases, with 11 bases between them. The CDR3 has 14 residues. Germline CDR1 is MNHEY and CDR2 is SVGAGI.

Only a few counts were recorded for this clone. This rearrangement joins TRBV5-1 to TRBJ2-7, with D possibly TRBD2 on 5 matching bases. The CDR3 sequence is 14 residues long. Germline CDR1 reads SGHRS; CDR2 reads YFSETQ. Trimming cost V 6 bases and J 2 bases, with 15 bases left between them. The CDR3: CASIQRLYTYEQYF. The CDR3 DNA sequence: TGCGCCAGCATCCAGCGGCTTTATACCTACGAGCAGTACTTC.

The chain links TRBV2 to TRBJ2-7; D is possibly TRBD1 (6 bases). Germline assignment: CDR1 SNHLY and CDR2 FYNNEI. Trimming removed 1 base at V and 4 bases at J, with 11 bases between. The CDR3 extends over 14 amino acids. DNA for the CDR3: TGTGCCAGCAGTGAAGGTGGCAGGGGATACGAGCAGTACTTC. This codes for CASSEGGRGYEQYF.

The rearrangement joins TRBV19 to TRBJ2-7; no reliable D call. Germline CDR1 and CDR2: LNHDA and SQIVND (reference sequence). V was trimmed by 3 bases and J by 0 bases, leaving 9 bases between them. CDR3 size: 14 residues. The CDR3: CASSIGGSSYEQYF. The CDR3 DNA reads TGTGCCAGTAGTATCGGCGGAAGCTCCTACGAGCAGTACTTC.

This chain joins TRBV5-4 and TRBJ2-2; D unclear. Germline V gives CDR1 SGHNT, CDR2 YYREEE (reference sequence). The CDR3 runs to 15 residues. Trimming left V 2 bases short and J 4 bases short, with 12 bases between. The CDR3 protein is CASSFPGPSTGELFF. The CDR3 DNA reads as TGTGCCAGCAGCTTTCCGGGCCCCTCCACCGGGGAGCTGTTTTTT.

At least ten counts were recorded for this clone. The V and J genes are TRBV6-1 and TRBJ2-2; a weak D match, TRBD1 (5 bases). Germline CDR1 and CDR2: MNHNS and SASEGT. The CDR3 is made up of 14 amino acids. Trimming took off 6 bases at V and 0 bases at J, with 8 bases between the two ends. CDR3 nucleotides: TGTGCCAGCAGCCAGGGATCGAACACCGGGGAGCTGTTTTTT. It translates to CASSQGSNTGELFF.

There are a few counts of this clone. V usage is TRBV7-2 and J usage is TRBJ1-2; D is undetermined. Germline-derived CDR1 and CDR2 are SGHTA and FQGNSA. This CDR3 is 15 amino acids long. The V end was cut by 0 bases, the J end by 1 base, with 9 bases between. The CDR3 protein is CASSLADGFNYGYTF. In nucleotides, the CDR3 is TGTGCCAGCAGCTTAGCGGACGGATTTAACTATGGCTACACCTTC.